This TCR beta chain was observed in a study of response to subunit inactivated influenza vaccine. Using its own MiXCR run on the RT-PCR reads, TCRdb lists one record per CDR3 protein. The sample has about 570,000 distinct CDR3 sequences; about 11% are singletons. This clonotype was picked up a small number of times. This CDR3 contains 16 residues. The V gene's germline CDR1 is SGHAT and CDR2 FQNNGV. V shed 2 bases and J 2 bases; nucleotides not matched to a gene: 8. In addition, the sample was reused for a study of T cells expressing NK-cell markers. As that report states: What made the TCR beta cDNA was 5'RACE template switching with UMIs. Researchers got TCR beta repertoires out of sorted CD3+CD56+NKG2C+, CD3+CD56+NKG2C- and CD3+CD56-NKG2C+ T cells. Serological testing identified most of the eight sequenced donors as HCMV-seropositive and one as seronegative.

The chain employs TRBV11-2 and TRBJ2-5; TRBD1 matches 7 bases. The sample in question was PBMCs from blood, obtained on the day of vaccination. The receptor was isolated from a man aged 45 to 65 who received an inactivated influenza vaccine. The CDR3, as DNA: TGTGCCAGCAGCTTAATTCGAGGACAGGCTCAAGAGACCCAGTACTTC. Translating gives CASSLIRGQAQETQYF.